This T cell receptor (beta chain) comes out of a study of beta chain features in type 1 diabetes. Overall study context: Healthy donors and patients had similar age, gender and cell yields. Study-level points and caveats: A potential PCR bias toward shorter templates would be equal in patient and control samples. Patients with type 1 diabetes carried fewer insertions and had more deletions at their VDJ junctions.

This clone showed up just a few times. The antigen is unknown. Reverse transcription of all isolated RNA meant that expressed TCRB transcripts were sequenced. Deep immunoSEQ sequencing covered naive, central memory and regulatory T cell samples. The method was immunoSEQ multiplex PCR; TCRdb's version includes in-frame clones alone and lacks a portion of them. The sample contains around 280,000 clones, approximately 8.1% of which appear only once. The TCR was taken from a woman under 30 in good health. Sequenced input: central memory CD4+ T cells from blood.

CDR3 DNA sequence: TGTGCCAGCAGTAACAGGGTACCTGGGGCCAACGTCCTGACTTTC. Translation gives CASSNRVPGANVLTF. The chain is built from TRBV28 and TRBJ2-6; D is perhaps TRBD1 (6 bases). This CDR3 contains 15 residues. Germline V lookup: CDR1 MDHEN, CDR2 SYDVKM. V was pared by 5 bases and J by 2 bases, with 10 bases between.